Reported below is one TCR beta chain. The antigen remains undetermined. The total RNA that was extracted per sample amounted to at least 5.5 micrograms. This sample is drawn from a study of blood T cells in healthy people across ages. Findings and caveats of the study: TCR beta diversity tracked closely with naive T cell percentage. It was the long-lived donors that had more naive CD4+ cells and higher diversity than aged donors.

The CDR3 is 14 amino acids. In germline, CDR1 is MNHEY, CDR2 SMNVEV (reference sequence). Unmatched junction bases numbered 4, after V lost 5 bases and J lost 7 bases. Alongside a J-beta primer mix, a sample-barcoded 5' primer served in a second PCR lasting 7 to 11 cycles. Each cDNA molecule was tagged by a template-switch adaptor with 12 random nucleotides. MiXCR was run by TCRdb on the 5' RACE reads, yielding one entry per CDR3 protein. Of hundreds of thousands of distinct CDR3 sequences in the sample, over 45% were seen once. The sequence was collected from a young man in good health. The chain joins TRBV27 to TRBJ2-1; 11 bases map to TRBD1. Sample: blood. CDR3 amino acids: CASSNWDRGNEQFF. In DNA, the CDR3 is TGTGCCAGCAGTAACTGGGACAGGGGGAATGAGCAGTTCTTC.